The present entry profiles one T cell receptor beta chain with its context. Antigen: not known. Profiled with immunoSEQ multiplex PCR; TCRdb holds only in-frame clones, not every one. The profile covers about 23,000 clones, with about 80% appearing a single time and approximately 15% taken by the ten largest. This specimen comes from a study of CD4 T cells in relation to SARS-CoV-2 and coronaviruses. Unexposed donor CD4+ T cells date from about 2011-2018, before the COVID-19 pandemic. After around nine days of culture, CD4+ T cells were isolated. V shed 0 bases and J shed 5 bases, with 9 bases lying between them. Germline V CDR1 and CDR2: SGHTA, FQGTGA. The CDR3 runs to 14 residues.

Sample: CD4+ T cells from PBMCs, cultured in vitro. V and J are TRBV7-3 and TRBJ2-3, with D tentatively TRBD2 (6 bases). The receptor was derived from a human donor in good health. The CDR3 sequence: CASSLTAGRDTQYF. Written as DNA, the CDR3 is TGTGCCAGCAGCTTAACTGCGGGGCGAGATACGCAGTATTTT.